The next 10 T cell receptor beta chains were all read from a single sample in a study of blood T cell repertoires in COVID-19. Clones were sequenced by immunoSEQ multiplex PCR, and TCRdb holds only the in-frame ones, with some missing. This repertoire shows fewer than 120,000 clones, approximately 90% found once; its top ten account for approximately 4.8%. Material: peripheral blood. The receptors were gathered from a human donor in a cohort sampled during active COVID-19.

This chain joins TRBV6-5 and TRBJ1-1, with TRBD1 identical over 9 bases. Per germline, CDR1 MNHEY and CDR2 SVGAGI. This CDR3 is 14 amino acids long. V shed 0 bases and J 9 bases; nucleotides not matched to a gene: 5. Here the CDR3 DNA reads TGTGCCAGCAGTTACTCGATACAGGGGGCGAAAGCTTTCTTT. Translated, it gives CASSYSIQGAKAFF.

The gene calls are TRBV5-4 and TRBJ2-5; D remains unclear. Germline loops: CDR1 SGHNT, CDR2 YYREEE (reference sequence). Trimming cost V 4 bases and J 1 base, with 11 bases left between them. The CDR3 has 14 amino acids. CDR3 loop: CASSRVGFQETQYF. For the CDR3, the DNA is TGTGCCAGCAGCCGCGTCGGGTTCCAAGAGACCCAGTACTTC.

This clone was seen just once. The CDR3 sequence is CASSLDQGEKLFF. CDR3 nucleotides: TGTGCCAGCAGCCTTGACCAGGGCGAAAAACTGTTTTTT. This rearrangement joins TRBV7-8 to TRBJ1-4; maybe TRBD1 (5 bases). This CDR3 region has 13 residues. V was clipped by 5 bases and J by 8 bases, with 12 bases between them. In germline, CDR1 is SGHVS, CDR2 FQNEAQ.

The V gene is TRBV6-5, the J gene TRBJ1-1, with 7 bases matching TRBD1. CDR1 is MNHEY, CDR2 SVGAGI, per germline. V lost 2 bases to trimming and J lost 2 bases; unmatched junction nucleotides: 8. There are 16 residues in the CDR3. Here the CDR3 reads CASSYRGPYVNTEAFF. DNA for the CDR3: TGTGCCAGCAGTTACAGGGGGCCTTATGTCAACACTGAAGCTTTCTTT.

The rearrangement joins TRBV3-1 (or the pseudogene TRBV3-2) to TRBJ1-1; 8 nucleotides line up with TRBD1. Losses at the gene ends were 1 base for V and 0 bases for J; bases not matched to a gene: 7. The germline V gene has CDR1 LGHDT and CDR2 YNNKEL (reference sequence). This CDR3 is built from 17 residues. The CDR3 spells CASSQGRQGFMNTEAFF. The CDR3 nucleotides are TGTGCCAGCAGCCAAGGTAGACAGGGGTTTATGAACACTGAAGCTTTCTTT.

The CDR3: CASSPGMTASYEQYF. The CDR3 region has the DNA TGTGCCAGCTCACCAGGGATGACAGCGTCCTACGAGCAGTACTTC. V is TRBV18 and J is TRBJ2-7; tentative D call: TRBD1 (5 bases). Germline lookup yields CDR1 KGHSH and CDR2 LQKENI. Trimming pared 2 bases from V and 1 base from J, leaving 12 bases between. The CDR3 spans 15 residues.

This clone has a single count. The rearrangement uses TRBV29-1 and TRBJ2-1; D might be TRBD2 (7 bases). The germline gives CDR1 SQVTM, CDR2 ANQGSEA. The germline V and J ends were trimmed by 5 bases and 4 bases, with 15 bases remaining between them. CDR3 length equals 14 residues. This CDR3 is CSVSIGGGYNEQFF. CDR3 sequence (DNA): TGCAGCGTTTCTATAGGGGGGGGGTACAATGAGCAGTTCTTC.

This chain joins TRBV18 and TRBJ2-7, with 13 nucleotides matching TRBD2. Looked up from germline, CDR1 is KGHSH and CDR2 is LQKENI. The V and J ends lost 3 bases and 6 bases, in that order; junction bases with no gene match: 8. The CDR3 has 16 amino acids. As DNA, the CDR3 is TGTGCCAGCTCACCGGGACTAGGACTAGCGGGGGCCGAGCAGTACTTC. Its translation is CASSPGLGLAGAEQYF.

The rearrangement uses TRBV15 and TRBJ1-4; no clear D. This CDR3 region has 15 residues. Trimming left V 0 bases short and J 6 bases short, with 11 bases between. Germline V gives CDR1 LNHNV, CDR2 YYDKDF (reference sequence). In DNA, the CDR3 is TGTGCCACCAGCAGAGAGACGGTCGGGTATGAAAAACTGTTTTTT. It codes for CATSRETVGYEKLFF.

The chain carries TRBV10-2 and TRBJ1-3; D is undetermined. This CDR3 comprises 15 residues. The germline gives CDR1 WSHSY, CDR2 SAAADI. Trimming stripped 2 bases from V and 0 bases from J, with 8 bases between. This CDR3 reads CASSERRVSGNTIYF. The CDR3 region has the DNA TGCGCCAGCAGTGAGAGGAGGGTCTCTGGAAACACCATATATTTT.